The source of this TCR beta chain is a study of technical replicates of blood from several donors. V shed 3 bases, J shed 9 bases, and the junction held 7 bases outside the gene matches. CDR1 is SGHNT, CDR2 YENEEA, per germline. The CDR3 extends over 14 amino acids. Data came from immunoSEQ multiplex PCR; TCRdb stores just in-frame clones and leaves some out. This sample carries about 71,000 clones, roughly 97% of them seen once, and the ten largest clones take over 0.2%. The receptor's source is a human donor in good health. The chain has TRBV11-3 and TRBJ2-1; 8 bases are shared with TRBD2. The sequenced material came from T cells isolated from PBMCs. CDR3 loop: CASSFQRENTEQFF. The CDR3 DNA is TGTGCCAGCAGCTTCCAGCGGGAGAACACTGAGCAGTTCTTC.